These 14 T cell receptor beta chains share one sample of origin, sequenced in a study of type 1 and type 2 diabetes patients. Amplification started from genomic DNA. A primer set of 30 forward and 13 reverse primers amplified the CDR3. One entry per CDR3 protein, called by TCRdb with MiXCR from the multiplex PCR reads. Seen here are more than 250,000 distinct CDR3 sequences, around 50% observed once, and the top ten hold roughly 15%. Source material: peripheral blood mononuclear cells (PBMCs). Every receptor here comes from a young man with type 2 diabetes.

The CDR3 bases are TGTGCCAGCAGCATCCCAGCCTACAATGAGCAGTTCTTC. This translates into CASSIPAYNEQFF. The V call is TRBV11-2, the J call TRBJ2-1; unclear D gene. Germline lookup yields CDR1 SGHAT and CDR2 FQNNGV. The length of the CDR3 is 13 residues. The ends were cut back, 5 bases at V and 2 bases at J, with 7 bases in the middle. Filled out from reference TRBV11-2 and TRBJ2-1, the complete variable domain reads EAGVAQSPRYKIIEKRQSVAFWCNPISGHATLYWYQQILGQGPKLLIQFQNNGVVDDSQLPKDRFSAERLKGVDSTLKIQPAKLEDSAVYLCASSIPAYNEQFFGPGTRLTVL.

This clonotype was recorded at least ten times. V gene TRBV7-2 combines with J gene TRBJ2-5; D uncertain. The CDR3 is made up of 11 amino acids. Germline assignment: CDR1 SGHTA and CDR2 FQGNSA. Between the trimmed V and J ends, which lost 6 bases and 5 bases, there was a span of 7 bases. The CDR3 region is CASSLSETQYF. CDR3 sequence (DNA): TGTGCCAGCAGTTTGTCGGAGACCCAGTACTTC. Drawing the rest from reference TRBV7-2 and TRBJ2-5, the complete variable domain is GAGVSQSPSNKVTEKGKDVELRCDPISGHTALYWYRQSLGQGLEFLIYFQGNSAPDKSGLPSDRFSAERTGGSVSTLTIQRTQQEDSAVYLCASSLSETQYFGPGTRLLVL.

This clonotype was counted a few times. The chain uses TRBV19 and TRBJ2-7; D possibly matches TRBD1 or TRBD2 (5 bases each). The germline V and J ends were trimmed by 6 bases and 2 bases, with 17 bases remaining between them. Looked up from germline, CDR1 is LNHDA and CDR2 is SQIVND (reference sequence). The CDR3 runs to 15 residues. The DNA for the CDR3 is TGTGCCAGTAGATCTACCGGGACCAACACCTACGAGCAGTACTTC. Translated: CASRSTGTNTYEQYF.

The chain links TRBV2 to TRBJ1-4; tentatively, D is TRBD1 (5 bases). Per germline, CDR1 SNHLY and CDR2 FYNNEI. The V end was cut by 8 bases, the J end by 8 bases, with 18 bases between. CDR3 length: 14 residues. The CDR3 DNA sequence: TGTGCCAGCGGGGAGCTTATCGGGGGAGAAAAACTGTTTTTT. The encoded protein is CASGELIGGEKLFF.

The chain uses TRBV2 and TRBJ2-7, with D perhaps matching TRBD2 (5 bases). The CDR3 consists of 13 residues. V gave up 6 bases and J gave up 6 bases, with 15 bases separating them. The germline V gene has CDR1 SNHLY and CDR2 FYNNEI. This chain's CDR3 is CASSAGISLEQYF. The DNA for the CDR3 is TGTGCCAGCAGCGCCGGGATAAGCCTCGAGCAGTACTTC.

The chain combines TRBV11-1 with TRBJ1-1; D not resolved. The V gene's germline CDR1 is SGHAT and CDR2 FQDESV (reference sequence). The CDR3 runs to 13 residues. V was trimmed by 10 bases and J by 4 bases, leaving 16 bases between them. DNA of the CDR3: TGTGCCACCCGATCGGAATTCTCCACTGAAGCTTTCTTT. Translating gives CATRSEFSTEAFF.

The rearrangement joins TRBV19 to TRBJ1-4; D may be TRBD1 (5 bases). V shed 11 bases and J shed 14 bases, with 18 bases lying between them. Germline loops: CDR1 LNHDA, CDR2 SQIVND (reference sequence). The CDR3 length is 11 residues. CDR3 region: CAWSERGWLFF. The CDR3 nucleotides are TGTGCCTGGAGCGAGAGGGGTTGGCTGTTTTTT.

This clonotype has a single count. This sequence joins TRBV6-5 and TRBJ2-3; 11 bases are a match to TRBD1. V was clipped by 0 bases and J by 2 bases; unmatched bases: 10. The CDR3 has 19 residues. Germline V gene lookup returns CDR1 MNHEY and CDR2 SVGAGI. CDR3 amino acids: CASSYSKGQGATNTDTQYF. DNA for the CDR3: TGTGCCAGCAGTTACTCTAAAGGACAGGGGGCCACTAACACAGATACGCAGTATTTT.

This chain connects TRBV9 to TRBJ1-2; D may be TRBD1 (6 bases). The ends were cut back, 2 bases at V and 3 bases at J, with 14 bases in the middle. The CDR3 sequence is 15 residues long. The germline V gene has CDR1 SGDLS and CDR2 YYNGEE. CDR3 protein: CASSVLGGGDYGYTF. The DNA for the CDR3 is TGTGCCAGCAGCGTCCTGGGGGGGGGCGACTATGGCTACACCTTC.

This chain joins TRBV5-1 and TRBJ2-4; 10 bases are shared with TRBD1. With 4 bases clipped from V and 0 bases from J, the junction kept 4 bases outside the gene matches. This CDR3 region has 16 residues. Germline CDR1 reads SGHRS; CDR2 reads YFSETQ. For the CDR3, the DNA is TGCGCCAGCAGCCCCAGACAGGGGGCAGCCAAAAACATTCAGTACTTC. It codes for CASSPRQGAAKNIQYF.

This sequence joins TRBV4-3 and TRBJ2-1, with 14 nucleotides matching TRBD2. The J segment lost 8 bases and the V segment lost 5 bases, leaving 2 bases of the junction unmatched. The CDR3 covers 14 residues. Germline assignment: CDR1 LGHNA and CDR2 YSLEER. The CDR3 region has the DNA TGCGCCAGCAGCGGGACTAGCGGGAGAGATGAGCAGTTCTTC. As protein: CASSGTSGRDEQFF.

This chain uses TRBV10-3 with TRBJ2-6; D gene unclear. CDR1 is ENHRY and CDR2 is SYGVKD in the germline V gene. Trimming removed 11 bases from V and 2 bases from J, with 16 bases in between. The CDR3 consists of 15 residues. This CDR3 is CAWSVGSPGANVLTF. The CDR3 bases are TGTGCCTGGAGTGTGGGGTCTCCTGGGGCCAACGTCCTGACTTTC.

Of note for this clonotype: Since a much larger clone is just one base distant, this may be a read error. This sequence joins TRBV10-1 and TRBJ1-6; D is ambiguous. CDR1 and CDR2 from the germline V gene are WNHNN and SYGVQD (reference sequence). This CDR3 has 10 amino acids. The CDR3 DNA reads TGCGCCAGCAAGGATTCACCCCTCCGCTTT. Its protein is CASKDSPLRF.

The rearrangement uses TRBV19 and TRBJ2-5; maybe TRBD2 (5 bases). The CDR3 totals 14 residues. Germline CDR1 and CDR2: LNHDA and SQIVND (reference sequence). Trimming took 6 bases from V and 1 from J, leaving 12 bases between them. This chain's CDR3 is CASSPSSAQETQYF. CDR3 DNA: TGTGCCAGTAGCCCGAGTAGCGCCCAAGAGACCCAGTACTTC.